This T cell receptor (beta chain) was retrieved from a study of tumor-infiltrating lymphocytes in glioblastoma multiforme. Broader study findings: Only one glioblastoma patient had TCR and mutation analysis.

This clonotype was seen many times. The target antigen is unknown. Multiple V-beta primers and a C-beta primer amplified TCRB from RNA. TCRB-specific cDNA synthesis used roughly 0.5 ug of total RNA. These TCRB libraries lack any described unique molecular identifiers. Each CDR3 protein is one row after TCRdb ran MiXCR on the multiplex PCR reads. The top ten clones hold approximately 36% of a sample with approximately 11,000 distinct CDR3 sequences, about three quarters of them seen once. CDR1 and CDR2 (germline): MDHEN, SYDVKM. The CDR3 extends over 16 amino acids. Losses at the gene ends were 5 bases for V and 3 bases for J; bases not matched to a gene: 12.

The chain carries TRBV28 and TRBJ1-2; 7 bases map to TRBD1. The sequence was collected from a male donor with glioblastoma. Sequenced material: brain tumor tissue. The CDR3 is CASSTISRGPDYGYTF. The CDR3 DNA reads as TGTGCCAGCAGTACCATATCTAGGGGGCCGGACTATGGCTACACCTTC.